A selection of T cell receptor beta chains follows, all from one sample in a study of cytomegalovirus exposure and HLA in healthy donors. Sequencing used immunoSEQ multiplex PCR; TCRdb keeps in-frame clones, though not all of them. The sample lists 130,000 to 150,000 clones, about 64% seen once, with 3% in the top ten. The sequenced material came from PBMCs. These receptor sequences come from a woman aged 25 to 39 in good health and CMV-seropositive. The CDR3 runs from the conserved cysteine through the conserved F or W. The order of the fields is J gene, clone size, D gene, V gene, CDR3 protein, CDR3 DNA. The D gene is left open where the match is weak. Not every row has a clone size; where given, it reads once, few, many or a size class.

TRBJ2-3,-,-,TRBV14,CASSQDYLQQGYTDTQYF,TGTGCCAGCAGCCAAGACTACCTTCAGCAGGGCTACACAGATACGCAGTATTTT
TRBJ1-2,-,TRBD1,TRBV10-3,CAIRGTGGIYGYTF,TGTGCCATCAGGGGGACAGGGGGCATCTATGGCTACACCTTC
TRBJ2-5,-,-,TRBV5-1,CASSSGVEYQETQYF,TGCGCCAGCAGCTCAGGGGTGGAGTATCAAGAGACCCAGTACTTC
TRBJ1-1,-,-,TRBV30,CAWSVTGSTEAFF,TGTGCCTGGAGTGTGACAGGTAGCACTGAAGCTTTCTTT
TRBJ1-1,few,-,TRBV5-1,CASSLVGGNTEAFF,TGCGCCAGCAGCTTGGTCGGGGGGAACACTGAAGCTTTCTTT
TRBJ1-2,-,-,TRBV6-5,CASSGDQGRDGYTF,TGTGCCAGCAGTGGAGACCAGGGTAGGGATGGCTACACCTTC
TRBJ1-4,-,-,TRBV27,CASSLSGAGGKLFF,TGTGCCAGCAGTTTATCGGGGGCGGGTGGAAAACTGTTTTTT
TRBJ1-2,-,-,TRBV5-6,CASSSQKVYGYTF,TGTGCCAGCAGCTCGCAGAAAGTTTATGGCTACACCTTC
TRBJ2-1,-,-,TRBV5-1,CASRERPPYNEQFF,TGCGCCAGCAGGGAGCGCCCCCCTTACAATGAGCAGTTCTTC
TRBJ1-4,once,-,TRBV2,CASSEIEEKLFF,TGTGCCAGCAGTGAAATAGAGGAAAAACTGTTTTTT
TRBJ2-5,-,TRBD2,TRBV29-1,CSRAGAGETQYF,TGCAGCCGGGCGGGAGCGGGAGAGACCCAGTACTTC
TRBJ2-3,-,-,TRBV7-3,CASSEGQGTDTQYF,TGTGCCAGCAGCGAAGGGCAGGGAACAGATACGCAGTATTTT
TRBJ2-4,once,-,TRBV11-3,CASSLDQRDIQYF,TGTGCCAGCAGCTTAGATCAGAGGGACATTCAGTACTTC
TRBJ2-4,-,-,TRBV7-2,CASSFRLSGENIQYF,TGTGCCAGCAGCTTCCGATTGTCGGGAGAAAACATTCAGTACTTC
TRBJ2-1,-,-,TRBV2,CASMGTLNEQFF,TGTGCCAGCATGGGGACACTCAATGAGCAGTTCTTC
TRBJ2-3,-,-,TRBV15,CATSWESRTDTQYF,TGTGCCACCAGCTGGGAGTCCCGCACAGATACGCAGTATTTT
TRBJ1-2,-,TRBD1,TRBV27,CASSFPTGLYGYTF,TGTGCCAGCAGTTTCCCGACAGGGCTCTATGGCTACACCTTC
TRBJ1-4,-,TRBD1,TRBV7-2,CASTGQGGANEKLFF,TGTGCCAGCACCGGACAGGGAGGAGCTAATGAAAAACTGTTTTTT
TRBJ2-5,-,-,TRBV2,CASSGGRGETQYF,TGTGCCAGCAGTGGTGGGAGAGGAGAGACCCAGTACTTC
TRBJ2-2,-,TRBD1,TRBV4-2,CASSGYRDRSNTGELFF,TGTGCCAGCAGCGGATACCGGGACAGGTCGAACACCGGGGAGCTGTTTTTT
TRBJ2-5,-,TRBD2,TRBV9,CASSGASGLAGQETQYF,TGTGCCAGCAGCGGTGCTTCTGGACTAGCGGGTCAAGAGACCCAGTACTTC
TRBJ1-2,-,TRBD1,TRBV6-1,CASSSGTANYGYTF,TGTGCCAGCAGTTCCGGGACAGCTAACTATGGCTACACCTTC
TRBJ2-6,few,-,TRBV6-1,CASSEAGGTTHNVLTF,TGTGCCAGCAGTGAAGCGGGGGGGACAACCCACAACGTCCTGACTTTC
TRBJ2-1,-,TRBD1,TRBV10-3,CAIRRGQASSYNEQFF,TGTGCCATCAGGCGGGGACAGGCGAGCTCCTACAATGAGCAGTTCTTC
TRBJ2-1,-,-,TRBV10-2,CASNDRYTEQFF,TGCGCCAGCAATGACCGTTACACTGAGCAGTTCTTC
TRBJ2-2,-,-,TRBV29-1,CSVEVRGPNTGELFF,TGCAGCGTTGAAGTTAGAGGGCCGAACACCGGGGAGCTGTTTTTT
TRBJ2-7,-,TRBD2,TRBV5-4,CASSAKGLAGEQYF,TGTGCCAGCAGCGCAAAGGGACTAGCGGGGGAGCAGTACTTC
TRBJ1-1,-,-,TRBV10-3,CAISDEGANTEAFF,TGTGCCATCAGTGATGAGGGAGCTAACACTGAAGCTTTCTTT
TRBJ1-1,-,-,TRBV7-9,CASSYPIGGSEAFF,TGTGCCAGCAGCTACCCAATCGGGGGGTCTGAAGCTTTCTTT
TRBJ2-7,-,-,TRBV6-5,CASSYDRSNEQYF,TGTGCCAGCAGTTACGACAGATCGAACGAGCAGTACTTC
TRBJ1-4,few,-,TRBV4-1,CASSQGFTFATNEKLFF,TGCGCCAGCAGCCAAGGGTTTACTTTTGCAACTAATGAAAAACTGTTTTTT
TRBJ1-1,-,TRBD1,TRBV6-5,CASSYSTGGIAEAFF,TGTGCCAGCAGTTACTCGACAGGGGGCATCGCTGAAGCTTTCTTT
TRBJ2-5,few,-,TRBV2,CASMRDSRETQYF,TGTGCCAGCATGAGGGACTCCAGGGAGACCCAGTACTTC
TRBJ1-1,few,-,TRBV5-6,CASSSMEQIEAFF,TGTGCCAGCAGCTCCATGGAACAGATTGAAGCTTTCTTT
TRBJ2-1,-,TRBD2,TRBV6-1,CASSGLAGQYNEQFF,TGTGCCAGCAGCGGACTAGCGGGGCAATACAATGAGCAGTTCTTC
TRBJ2-7,-,TRBD1,TRBV18,CASSPMTGNLYEQYF,TGTGCCAGCTCACCCATGACAGGGAACTTATACGAGCAGTACTTC
TRBJ1-4,-,-,TRBV6-5,CASRKTRGKLFF,TGTGCCAGCAGGAAAACAAGGGGGAAACTGTTTTTT
TRBJ1-2,-,-,TRBV6-1,CASSGWGGVNYGYTF,TGTGCCAGCAGTGGCTGGGGGGGTGTAAACTATGGCTACACCTTC
TRBJ1-2,few,-,TRBV16,CASSRKQTNYGYTF,TGTGCCAGCAGCCGTAAACAGACTAACTATGGCTACACCTTC
TRBJ2-7,-,TRBD2,TRBV6-6,CASSIRRGAEPYEQYF,TGTGCCAGCAGCATAAGGCGGGGGGCCGAACCCTACGAGCAGTACTTC
TRBJ1-2,-,-,TRBV30,CAWSGRDFYGYTF,TGTGCCTGGAGTGGCCGGGACTTTTATGGCTACACCTTC
TRBJ2-2,few,-,TRBV11-2,CASSFYTGELFF,TGTGCCAGCAGCTTCTACACCGGGGAGCTGTTTTTT
TRBJ1-1,-,-,TRBV4-1,CASSPRGPTEAFF,TGCGCCAGCAGCCCTCGAGGGCCCACTGAAGCTTTCTTT
TRBJ2-7,-,-,TRBV15,CATSRDWGVRLF,TGTGCCACCAGCAGAGATTGGGGGGTCCGGCTTTTC
TRBJ2-4,-,TRBD2,TRBV30,CATGTRGAKNIQYF,TGTGCCACCGGGACTAGGGGGGCCAAAAACATTCAGTACTTC
TRBJ2-1,-,TRBD2,TRBV6-5,CASSSPIAGAYEQFF,TGTGCCAGCAGTTCCCCTATAGCGGGAGCATATGAGCAGTTCTTC
TRBJ1-1,few,-,TRBV2,CASSENRLANTEAFF,TGTGCCAGCAGTGAAAATCGACTGGCGAACACTGAAGCTTTCTTT
TRBJ2-7,few,TRBD1,TRBV4-2,CASSQNPRTGYEQYF,TGTGCCAGCAGCCAAAACCCGAGGACAGGGTACGAGCAGTACTTC
TRBJ2-7,-,-,TRBV25-1,CASTGQASEQYF,TGTGCCAGCACCGGCCAGGCCAGCGAGCAGTACTTC
TRBJ2-4,-,TRBD2,TRBV7-9,CASSATGGAKNIQYF,TGTGCCAGCAGCGCCACGGGGGGAGCCAAAAACATTCAGTACTTC
TRBJ2-7,-,-,TRBV10-2,CATWLGGPAYEQYF,TGCGCCACCTGGCTGGGGGGGCCGGCCTACGAGCAGTACTTC
TRBJ2-7,few,TRBD1,TRBV7-6,CASSFSGQTYEQYF,TGTGCCAGCAGCTTCTCGGGACAGACCTACGAGCAGTACTTC
TRBJ1-6,few,TRBD1,TRBV13,CASSFGTGNSPLHF,TGTGCCAGCAGCTTTGGGACAGGGAATTCACCCCTCCACTTT
TRBJ1-1,-,-,TRBV15,CATSRDRSKAFF,TGTGCCACCAGCAGAGATCGCAGTAAAGCTTTCTTT
TRBJ1-5,many,TRBD1,TRBV19,CASSMQGAWQPQHF,TGTGCCAGTAGTATGCAGGGGGCATGGCAGCCCCAGCATTTT